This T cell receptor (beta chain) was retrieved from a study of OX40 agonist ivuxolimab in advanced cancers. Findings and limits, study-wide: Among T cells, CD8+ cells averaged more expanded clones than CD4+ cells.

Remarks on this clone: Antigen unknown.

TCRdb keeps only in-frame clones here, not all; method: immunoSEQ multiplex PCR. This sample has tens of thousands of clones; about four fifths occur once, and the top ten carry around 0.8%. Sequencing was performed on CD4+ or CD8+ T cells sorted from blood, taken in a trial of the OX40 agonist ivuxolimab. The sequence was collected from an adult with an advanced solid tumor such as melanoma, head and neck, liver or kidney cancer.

The DNA of the CDR3 is TGTGCCAGCAGCTCGACAGGTCTCAGCAATCAGCCCCAGCATTTT. Translating gives CASSSTGLSNQPQHF. The chain has TRBV28 and TRBJ1-5; D possibly corresponds to TRBD1 (6 bases). The V gene lost 6 bases and the J gene lost 1 base, with 13 bases spanning the gap. Germline CDR1 and CDR2: MDHEN and SYDVKM. This CDR3 contains 15 residues.